This TCR beta chain was found in a study of CD8 T cells in Susac syndrome. Study-level points and caveats: As acknowledged by the study, its TCR sequencing and HLA analysis included a relatively small number of individuals.

Trimming took off 6 bases at V and 5 bases at J, with 18 bases between the two ends. The CDR3 has 15 residues. The germline gives CDR1 LNHDA, CDR2 SQIVND (reference sequence). TCR beta was sequenced from blood CD8+ and CD4+ T cells. Negative magnetic isolation gave CD8+ and CD4+ cells; FACS enriched CD8+ TEMRA. In regard to this clonotype: Its antigen remains unidentified.

An amount of RNA that ranged from roughly 0.45 to 1 ug was reverse transcribed with random hexamers. Multiplex PCR with immunoSEQ amplified the TCR beta CDR3 across 54 Vbeta and 13 Jbeta. MiXCR, run by TCRdb on the immunoSEQ multiplex PCR reads, gives a single entry per CDR3 protein. The sample lists a few hundred thousand distinct CDR3 sequences; 75% to 85% were seen once. The sample was CD8+ T cells from PBMCs. The chain combines TRBV19 with TRBJ2-3; D is unresolved. The clonotype originates from a human donor with multiple sclerosis. The CDR3: CASSISSLVLDTQYF. The CDR3 bases are TGTGCCAGTAGCATTTCCTCTCTAGTTCTAGATACGCAGTATTTT.